This T cell receptor (beta chain) was observed in a study of cytomegalovirus exposure and HLA in healthy donors (dated by TCRdb to the late 2010s). As for the study more broadly: An earlier analysis of 587 of the donors reported approximately 300 Gb of sequence data and roughly 100 million unique TCR beta sequences from approximately 180 million T cells. About 320 gigabases of sequencing data and approximately 80 million unique TCR sequences were included in an early release covering about 700 HLA-typed donors. Of the 350 to 450 genotyped donors, 65% to 90% were placed in the genetic ancestry cluster associated with self-reported Caucasian donors. The study aimed to test whether cataloging public T cell receptors could reveal signatures of past pathogen exposure. The T cell repertoires of some 700 subjects were profiled by immunosequencing and related to cytomegalovirus serostatus. In addition to the first cohort of approximately 670 subjects, a separate validation cohort of approximately 130 different subjects was used. To predict cytomegalovirus infection status, the study brought together high-throughput TCR immunosequencing, statistical association of individual TCRs with disease status, and machine learning. To study patterns of TCR occurrence, a later analysis re-analyzed previously published TCR beta repertoires from just over 650 donors and added high-resolution HLA genotyping. Rather than drawing on any new phenotypic data, the later analysis identified candidate immune exposures from TCR beta sequences and the way those sequences occurred across donors. An earlier analysis of 450 to 750 of the donors used high-throughput TCR beta sequencing to judge whether each TCR beta V gene segment behaved as functional or pseudogenic. Donor age, sex, ethnicity and CMV serostatus were compiled alongside the repertoire data. Genome-wide SNP genotypes for about 60% of the roughly 670 donors were used in a later genetic analysis, which treated that subset as a discovery cohort. Every discovery cohort repertoire had been produced on one sequencing platform. HLA typing included class I and class II loci at four-digit resolution. The number of donors typed differed by locus, with about 629-630 for A, B, C, DRB1 and DQB1, about 500 for DQA1, 606 for DPA1, and under 490 for DPB1. Because of strong linkage in the cohort, roughly five DR-DQ haplotypes were treated as single units for association and clustering. Among around 400 genotyped donors of the cohort, an average of approximately 240,000 unique TCR beta nucleotide sequences was sequenced per donor, of which about 18% were non-productive. The full study reports these points: The cohort was sequenced for TCR beta chains only, and without alpha or paired-chain data the features that could be detected were limited. In a later analysis, some 18,000 TCR beta sequences were associated with specific HLA alleles at a false discovery rate of 0.05. The earlier analysis of around 600 of the donors excluded over 15 rarely observed V segments, including chromosome 9 orphons, because counts were too low. The presence/absence analyses assumed that sequencing depth was roughly uniform across donors, and that assumption may not be true. According to a later analysis, parvovirus B19, influenza, CMV and Epstein-Barr virus appeared linked to several top co-occurrence clusters. A further reported finding was that TCR beta sequences accurately predicted the HLA-A and HLA-B alleles for most subjects in the first cohort. Immune exposure information for the cohort was limited to CMV serostatus. In a later analysis, HLA-associated TCR beta chains showed more clonal expansion and lower generation probabilities than non-associated chains that were equally common. When HLA alleles, especially DR and DQ, strongly co-occurred, attributing TCR associations to individual alleles was difficult. Linkage disequilibrium might explain the correlated functional status among segregating V segments, but an unknown experimental factor could not be ruled out. The study listed 150 to 200 TCR beta chains as associated with cytomegalovirus. Some IMGT-functional V segments, including TRBV6-2 and TRBV6-3, could not be told apart with the 87-base-pair reads, so those segments were excluded. A group of highly shared sequence variants was considered likely to be a technical artifact of the sequencing pipeline. A later analysis found that most CMV-associated TCR beta chains appeared HLA-restricted, with HLA associations seemingly driven largely by CMV exposure. According to the authors, the approach could potentially be generalized to other disease states and immunological phenotypes. Most TCR sequences were seen in very few donors, while some public TCRs were found in many individuals. In a later analysis, the rate of TCR association differed among HLA loci, with DRB1 alleles having the most associated TCRs and HLA-C alleles having the fewest. In vitro tests confirmed that a few of the cytomegalovirus-associated TCR beta chains recognize cytomegalovirus antigens. Broadly in line with IMGT annotations, most TCR beta V segments showed up in productive rearrangements about 90% or about 30% of the time in an earlier analysis of 587 of the donors. A later genetic analysis associated a missense DCLRE1C variant with V-gene and J-gene trimming of TCR beta chains, and an independent cohort replicated the association. Cytomegalovirus status was reported to be diagnosed by the classifier with high specificity and sensitivity in both the original and validation cohorts. HLA typing was unavailable for some donors at each locus, so association tests used only the typed subset. Compared with the approximately 700-donor mean, donors in an Asian-associated ancestry cluster had fewer N-insertions in productive TCRs, according to a later genetic analysis.

Trimming removed 2 bases from V and 6 bases from J; the gene matches leave 11 bases unexplained. The germline V gene yields MNHEY for CDR1 and SVGAGI for CDR2. From the cysteine up to the phenylalanine, the CDR3 has a length of 16 residues. Of all the DNA, just the CDR3 is kept, 48 bases in frame from base 1. About this clone itself: Its antigen target is currently unknown. The record has no base qualities; no much larger clone is one base away.

The cohort consisted of 600 to 700 healthy bone marrow donors. At the time of sampling, every cohort member was nominally healthy, though immune exposures that went unrecorded were likely present. The donor tested CMV seronegative, placing the donor among the 350 to 400 seronegative members of the cohort. Each donor provided a peripheral blood sample, and peripheral blood mononuclear cells were used for TCR beta sequencing. The Qiagen DNeasy Blood Extraction Kit was used to extract genomic DNA from the blood cell samples. The method was the immunoSEQ multiplex PCR assay. The multiplex PCR relied on a mix of 60 forward primers for TCR Vbeta segments and 13 reverse primers for TCR Jbeta segments. The CDR3 region of rearranged TCR beta genes was amplified from genomic DNA by a multiplex PCR assay. The Illumina HiSeq System was used to sequence the amplified TCR beta libraries as 87-base-pair reads. The study's processing was this. Across the 640 or so repertoires, a later analysis counted approximately 75 million unique TCR beta chains, approximately 12 million of which were shared by at least two donors. A nearest-neighbor algorithm error-corrected the raw reads and collapsed the reads into unique sequences, merging closely related sequences to remove PCR and sequencing errors. V, D and J gene segments were assigned by aligning CDR3 sequences to IMGT reference sequences. Each retained sequence needed at least a six-nucleotide match to both a V gene segment and a J gene segment. A rearrangement was called productive if the CDR3 had no stop codons and remained in frame with V and J, and every other rearrangement was called non-productive. Following IMGT convention, CDR3 was defined as the stretch from the second conserved V-encoded cysteine up to the conserved J-encoded phenylalanine. The earlier analysis of about 560 of the donors excluded any sequence lacking an unambiguous match to a single V gene segment. An earlier analysis of approximately 590 of the donors classified V segments as functional when productive rearrangements were above 56.7% and as segregating when the standard deviation between donors was above 5%. To diagnose cytomegalovirus status from the catalog of TCR beta chain sequences, a statistical classification framework was built. In a later analysis, V and J genes were assigned by comparing TCR nucleotide sequences against IMGT/GENE-DB human TR gene sequences. A later analysis assigned CDR3 sequences and most-parsimonious VDJ recombination scenarios with the TCRdist pipeline. In a later analysis, every TCR beta chain was defined by the combination of its CDR3 amino acid sequence and its V-gene family, and reads without a unique V-gene family were dropped. In a later analysis, some 600 highly shared, low-generation-probability nucleotide sequences were removed to address suspected cross-contamination and a sequencing artifact. A later analysis calculated a clonal expansion index for each public chain from normalized within-repertoire ranks of inferred template counts. Generation probabilities in a later analysis came from a VDJ recombination model fitted to out-of-frame rearrangements, and those results were checked against IGoR. In a later analysis, hypergeometric tests were used to score TCR-TCR, TCR-HLA and TCR-CMV co-occurrence, with a repertoire-size bias correction applied to TCR pairs. A later analysis estimated false discovery rates by permuting HLA or CMV assignments 20 times. A later analysis grouped co-occurring TCRs with DBSCAN, adding TCRdist sequence similarity when clustering within HLA-allele-positive subsets. Repertoires with fewer than 30,000 or more than 120,000 public chains, plus five repertoires with anomalous nucleotide sharing, were excluded from co-occurrence clustering. TCRdb took this table from immuneACCESS and kept in-frame rearrangements with V and J called. Such tables lack part of the clones; where checked against another copy, unresolved V genes explain under half of the gap, and the rest is unexplained. Clone size and V and J calls were adopted from that table, with D and trimming inferred from the DNA. In all, the sample holds about 130,000 clones, and 60% to 85% of those were seen once. The ten largest make up approximately 1.5% of the sample.

The chain employs TRBV6-5 and TRBJ1-2, with 8 middle bases fitting TRBD1. The source material was PBMCs. The sequence was collected from a woman aged 40 to 50 in good health and CMV-seronegative. The CDR3 region reads CASSYADRVGLNGYTF. The DNA sequence follows: TGTGCCAGCAGTTACGCGGACAGGGTAGGACTAAATGGCTACACCTTC.